This T cell receptor (beta chain) was retrieved from a study of OX40 agonist ivuxolimab in advanced cancers. Study overall: An anti-OX40 (CD134) antibody with agonistic activity, ivuxolimab, was administered to patients. Mean age about 60 years, range about 20 to 85; around 80% male. Regarding the study as a whole: Among the least clonally expanded were partial responders at 0.1-3.0 mg/kg.

With respect to this clone: The antigen is undetermined.

Per the germline V gene, CDR1 is SGHTA and CDR2 is FQGNSA. V was trimmed by 3 bases and J by 4 bases, leaving 6 bases between them. This CDR3 comprises 13 residues. Produced via immunoSEQ multiplex PCR; TCRdb's table is partial and in-frame only. The repertoire includes under 35,000 clones, about 90% of them detected once, and roughly 34% sits in the top ten. The sequence came from an adult with an advanced solid tumor such as melanoma, head and neck, liver or kidney cancer. V usage is TRBV7-2 and J usage is TRBJ2-2; TRBD2 might be the D (5 bases). This specimen was CD4+ or CD8+ T cells sorted from blood, taken in a trial of the OX40 agonist ivuxolimab. CDR3 region: CASSLRVTGELFF. CDR3 DNA sequence: TGTGCCAGCAGCTTGCGGGTCACCGGGGAGCTGTTTTTT.